The present entry profiles one TCR beta chain with its context. The antigen is undetermined. Germline lookup yields CDR1 LGHDT and CDR2 YNNKEL (reference sequence). This CDR3 comprises 15 residues. Trimming took 0 bases from V and 4 from J, leaving 12 bases between them. Generated by immunoSEQ multiplex PCR, the TCRdb table keeps only in-frame clones and is missing some. The sample shows 70,000 to 90,000 clones, over 85% of them seen only once. The data are from a study of T cell responses to AZD1222 COVID-19 vaccine. Study-level results: Rises in breadth and depth of Spike-specific TCRs came after two AZD1222 doses.

This TCR came from an adult in good health. This specimen was peripheral blood, taken on day 0 of AZD1222 vaccination. The J gene is TRBJ1-2, the V gene TRBV3-1 (or the pseudogene TRBV3-2), with no clear D. CDR3: CASSQDMTDIYGYTF. CDR3 sequence (DNA): TGTGCCAGCAGCCAAGATATGACCGACATCTATGGCTACACCTTC.